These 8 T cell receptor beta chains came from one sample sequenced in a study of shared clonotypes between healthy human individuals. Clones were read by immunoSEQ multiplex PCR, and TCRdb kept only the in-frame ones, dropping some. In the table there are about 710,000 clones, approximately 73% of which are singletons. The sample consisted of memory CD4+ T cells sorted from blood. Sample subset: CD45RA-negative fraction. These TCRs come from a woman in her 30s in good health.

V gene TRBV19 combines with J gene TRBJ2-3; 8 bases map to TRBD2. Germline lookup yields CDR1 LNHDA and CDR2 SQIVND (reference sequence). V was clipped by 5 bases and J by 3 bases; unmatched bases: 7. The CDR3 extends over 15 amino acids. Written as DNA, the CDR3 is TGTGCCAGTAGTTCGAAAGCGGGAGTAACAGATACGCAGTATTTT. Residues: CASSSKAGVTDTQYF.

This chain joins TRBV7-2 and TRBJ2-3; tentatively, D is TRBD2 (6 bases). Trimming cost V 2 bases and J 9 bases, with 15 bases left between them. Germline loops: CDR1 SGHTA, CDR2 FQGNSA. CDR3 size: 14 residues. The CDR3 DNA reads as TGTGCCAGCAGCTTATGGGACTCCCTCGGGACGCAGTATTTT. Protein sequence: CASSLWDSLGTQYF.

CDR3 protein: CASSEGGRYEQYF. CDR3 bases: TGTGCCAGCAGTGAAGGGGGGAGATACGAGCAGTACTTC. The chain carries TRBV6-1 and TRBJ2-7, with D possibly being TRBD1 or TRBD2 (5 bases each). CDR1 is MNHNS, CDR2 SASEGT, per germline. The germline V and J ends were trimmed by 1 base and 4 bases, with 8 bases remaining between them. The CDR3 sequence is 13 residues long.

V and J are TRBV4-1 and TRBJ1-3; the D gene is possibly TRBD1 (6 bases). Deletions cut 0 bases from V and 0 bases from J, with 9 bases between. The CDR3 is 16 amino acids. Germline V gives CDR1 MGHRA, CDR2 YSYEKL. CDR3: CASSQEDRYSGNTIYF. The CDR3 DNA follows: TGCGCCAGCAGCCAAGAAGACAGGTACTCTGGAAACACCATATATTTT.

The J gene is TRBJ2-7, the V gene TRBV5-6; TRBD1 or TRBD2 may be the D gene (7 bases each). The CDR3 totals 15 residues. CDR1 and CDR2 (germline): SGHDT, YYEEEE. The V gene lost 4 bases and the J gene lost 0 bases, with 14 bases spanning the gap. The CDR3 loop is CASSEQGRASYEQYF. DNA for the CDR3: TGTGCCAGCAGCGAACAGGGGAGGGCCTCCTACGAGCAGTACTTC.

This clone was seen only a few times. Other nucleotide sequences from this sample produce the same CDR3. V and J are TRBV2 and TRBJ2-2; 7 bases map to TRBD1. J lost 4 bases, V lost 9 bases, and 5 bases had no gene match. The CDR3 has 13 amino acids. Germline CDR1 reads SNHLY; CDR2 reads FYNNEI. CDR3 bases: TGTGCCAGTCGACAGGGTGGCACCGGGGAGCTGTTTTTT. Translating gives CASRQGGTGELFF. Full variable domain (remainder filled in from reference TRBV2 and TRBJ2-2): EPEVTQTPSHQVTQMGQEVILRCVPISNHLYFYWYRQILGQKVEFLVSFYNNEISEKSEIFDDQFSVERPDGSNFTLKIRSTKLEDSAMYFCASRQGGTGELFFGEGSRLTVL.

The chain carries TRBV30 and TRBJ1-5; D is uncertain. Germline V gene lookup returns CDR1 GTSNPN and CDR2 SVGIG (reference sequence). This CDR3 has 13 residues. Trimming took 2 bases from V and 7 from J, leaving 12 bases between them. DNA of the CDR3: TGTGCCTGGAGTCTAGAGGGAGGCCAGCCCCAGCATTTT. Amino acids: CAWSLEGGQPQHF.

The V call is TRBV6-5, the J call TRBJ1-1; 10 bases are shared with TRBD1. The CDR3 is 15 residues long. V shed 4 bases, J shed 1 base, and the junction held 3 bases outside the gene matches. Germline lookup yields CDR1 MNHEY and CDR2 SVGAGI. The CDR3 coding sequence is TGTGCCAGCAGTTCCAGGACAGGGGGGAACACTGAAGCTTTCTTT. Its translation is CASSSRTGGNTEAFF.